These T cell receptor beta chains were read from a single sample in a study of T-cell memory formation after mild COVID-19. TCRdb re-called the 5' RACE reads through MiXCR, storing one row per CDR3 protein. The data show some 54,000 distinct CDR3 sequences, around a tenth seen once. Sequenced material: PBMCs or a T cell subset sorted from them (not recorded which). The receptors were gathered from a man between 18 and 29 years old who had mild COVID-19 (a few samples of this study predate the infection). Cell type and time point are not known. Each CDR3 is given with its conserved first and last residue. Each record gives: clone size, V gene, D gene, J gene, CDR3 protein, CDR3 DNA. The D gene is left open where the match is weak. Only part of the rows carry a size: once, few, many, or a class if the clone is expanded.

abundance: many; v_gene: TRBV18; d_gene: TRBD1; j_gene: TRBJ1-1; CDR3aa: CASSPVGTGGVGTEAFF; CDR3nt: TGTGCCAGCTCACCCGTGGGGACAGGGGGCGTAGGAACTGAAGCTTTCTTT
abundance: few; v_gene: TRBV4-1; d_gene: -; j_gene: TRBJ2-2; CDR3aa: CASSHGRPGQSGELFF; CDR3nt: TGCGCCAGCAGCCATGGGAGACCAGGACAGTCCGGGGAGCTGTTTTTT
abundance: few; v_gene: TRBV5-1; d_gene: -; j_gene: TRBJ1-1; CDR3aa: CASGPWGAMNLGTEAFF; CDR3nt: TGCGCCAGTGGGCCCTGGGGGGCGATGAACCTAGGCACTGAAGCTTTCTTT
abundance: few; v_gene: TRBV7-2; d_gene: -; j_gene: TRBJ1-5; CDR3aa: CASSLAQPRDPRAQPQHF; CDR3nt: TGTGCCAGCAGCTTAGCCCAACCTAGGGACCCAAGAGCTCAGCCCCAGCATTTT
abundance: -; v_gene: TRBV7-3; d_gene: TRBD1; j_gene: TRBJ2-2; CDR3aa: CASSLTGQGARTGELFF; CDR3nt: TGTGCCAGCAGCCTTACGGGACAGGGGGCACGGACCGGGGAGCTGTTTTTT
abundance: many; v_gene: TRBV10-3; d_gene: TRBD2; j_gene: TRBJ2-3; CDR3aa: CAMGGLSTDTQYF; CDR3nt: TGTGCCATGGGGGGACTAAGCACAGATACGCAGTATTTT
abundance: few; v_gene: TRBV7-2; d_gene: -; j_gene: TRBJ1-1; CDR3aa: CASSLEVSGTEAFF; CDR3nt: TGTGCCAGCAGCTTAGAAGTGAGTGGCACTGAAGCTTTCTTT
abundance: many; v_gene: TRBV7-9; d_gene: -; j_gene: TRBJ2-2; CDR3aa: CASSLIGRTNTGELFF; CDR3nt: TGTGCCAGCAGCTTAATAGGGCGGACGAACACCGGGGAGCTGTTTTTT
abundance: -; v_gene: TRBV5-1; d_gene: -; j_gene: TRBJ2-1; CDR3aa: CASSLLGAGDRNEQFF; CDR3nt: TGCGCCAGCAGCCTCCTGGGGGCGGGGGACCGCAATGAGCAGTTCTTC
abundance: -; v_gene: TRBV10-3; d_gene: -; j_gene: TRBJ1-2; CDR3aa: CAIGTGFAVGSGYTF; CDR3nt: TGTGCCATCGGTACAGGCTTCGCCGTTGGTAGTGGCTACACCTTC
abundance: few; v_gene: TRBV7-2; d_gene: -; j_gene: TRBJ1-1; CDR3aa: CASSFQGWDTEAFF; CDR3nt: TGTGCCAGCAGCTTCCAGGGTTGGGACACTGAAGCTTTCTTT
abundance: -; v_gene: TRBV5-1; d_gene: -; j_gene: TRBJ2-3; CDR3aa: CASSLDRGGTDTQYF; CDR3nt: TGCGCCAGCAGCTTGGATCGGGGTGGCACAGATACGCAGTATTTT
abundance: -; v_gene: TRBV6-2/TRBV6-3; d_gene: -; j_gene: TRBJ2-1; CDR3aa: CASSYTRLYEQFF; CDR3nt: TGTGCCAGCAGTTACACCCGACTCTATGAGCAGTTCTTC
abundance: -; v_gene: TRBV9; d_gene: -; j_gene: TRBJ2-2; CDR3aa: CASSVSGSGELFF; CDR3nt: TGTGCCAGCAGCGTGTCGGGGTCCGGGGAGCTGTTTTTT
abundance: -; v_gene: TRBV24-1; d_gene: TRBD2; j_gene: TRBJ2-3; CDR3aa: CATSDPGLGSDTQYF; CDR3nt: TGTGCCACCAGTGACCCGGGACTAGGGTCAGATACGCAGTATTTT
abundance: medium-sized; v_gene: TRBV7-9; d_gene: -; j_gene: TRBJ2-3; CDR3aa: CASSLQGDTQYF; CDR3nt: TGTGCCAGCAGCTTACAGGGGGATACGCAGTATTTT
abundance: -; v_gene: TRBV7-8; d_gene: -; j_gene: TRBJ2-5; CDR3aa: CASSRRGETQYF; CDR3nt: TGTGCCAGCAGCAGGAGGGGGGAGACCCAGTACTTC
abundance: -; v_gene: TRBV5-1; d_gene: -; j_gene: TRBJ2-2; CDR3aa: CASSLAGGRGTGELFF; CDR3nt: TGCGCCAGCAGCTTGGCCGGGGGGCGCGGCACCGGGGAGCTGTTTTTT
abundance: few; v_gene: TRBV13; d_gene: -; j_gene: TRBJ2-7; CDR3aa: CASSFDRTYEQYF; CDR3nt: TGTGCCAGCAGCTTCGACAGGACCTACGAGCAGTACTTC
abundance: -; v_gene: TRBV20-1; d_gene: TRBD1; j_gene: TRBJ2-7; CDR3aa: CSARDWDSEAYEQYF; CDR3nt: TGCAGTGCTAGAGATTGGGACAGCGAAGCCTACGAGCAGTACTTC
abundance: few; v_gene: TRBV7-8; d_gene: -; j_gene: TRBJ1-2; CDR3aa: CASRPRAGNGYTF; CDR3nt: TGTGCCAGCAGACCTAGGGCAGGGAATGGCTACACCTTC
abundance: few; v_gene: TRBV6-5; d_gene: TRBD1; j_gene: TRBJ1-2; CDR3aa: CASSYSWTGTYGYTF; CDR3nt: TGTGCCAGCAGTTACTCGTGGACAGGCACTTATGGCTACACCTTC
abundance: few; v_gene: TRBV27; d_gene: TRBD1; j_gene: TRBJ1-6; CDR3aa: CASSIRGQVGSPLHF; CDR3nt: TGTGCCAGCAGTATTAGGGGACAGGTTGGGTCACCCCTCCACTTT
abundance: -; v_gene: TRBV29-1; d_gene: -; j_gene: TRBJ1-2; CDR3aa: CSVEDRQGWGYTF; CDR3nt: TGCAGCGTTGAAGATCGCCAGGGCTGGGGCTACACCTTC
abundance: few; v_gene: TRBV7-9; d_gene: -; j_gene: TRBJ1-1; CDR3aa: CASSFVGETEAFF; CDR3nt: TGTGCCAGCAGCTTTGTGGGGGAGACTGAAGCTTTCTTT
abundance: few; v_gene: TRBV3-2; d_gene: -; j_gene: TRBJ2-5; CDR3aa: CASSPISVYGETQYF; CDR3nt: TGTGCCAGCAGCCCGATATCGGTTTACGGGGAGACCCAGTACTTC
abundance: few; v_gene: TRBV7-2; d_gene: TRBD1; j_gene: TRBJ2-1; CDR3aa: CASSLEDRVAYNEQFF; CDR3nt: TGTGCCAGCAGCTTAGAGGACAGGGTAGCCTACAATGAGCAGTTCTTC
abundance: few; v_gene: TRBV5-1; d_gene: -; j_gene: TRBJ1-1; CDR3aa: CASSRLWGLDTEAFF; CDR3nt: TGCGCCAGCAGCCGTCTTTGGGGGCTGGACACTGAAGCTTTCTTT
abundance: few; v_gene: TRBV9; d_gene: -; j_gene: TRBJ2-1; CDR3aa: CASSVELGTKQFF; CDR3nt: TGTGCCAGCAGCGTAGAGTTAGGCACGAAGCAGTTCTTC
abundance: -; v_gene: TRBV7-3; d_gene: -; j_gene: TRBJ2-1; CDR3aa: CASSTDPRAYNEQFF; CDR3nt: TGTGCCAGCAGCACCGACCCCCGGGCCTACAATGAGCAGTTCTTC
abundance: -; v_gene: TRBV6-6; d_gene: TRBD1; j_gene: TRBJ1-2; CDR3aa: CASSYDRGGYTF; CDR3nt: TGTGCCAGCAGTTACGACAGGGGCGGCTACACCTTC
abundance: few; v_gene: TRBV10-1; d_gene: TRBD1; j_gene: TRBJ2-3; CDR3aa: CASSGPGQGLGDTQYF; CDR3nt: TGCGCCAGCAGCGGACCGGGACAGGGGCTCGGAGATACGCAGTATTTT
abundance: few; v_gene: TRBV12-3/TRBV12-4; d_gene: -; j_gene: TRBJ1-2; CDR3aa: CASSSGSSSYGYTF; CDR3nt: TGTGCCAGCAGTTCGGGCTCAAGCAGCTATGGCTACACCTTC
abundance: many; v_gene: TRBV5-1; d_gene: -; j_gene: TRBJ2-7; CDR3aa: CASSAGTSYEQYF; CDR3nt: TGCGCCAGCAGCGCGGGGACTTCCTACGAGCAGTACTTC
abundance: -; v_gene: TRBV7-9; d_gene: TRBD1; j_gene: TRBJ1-3; CDR3aa: CASSHRDRGNTIYF; CDR3nt: TGTGCCAGCAGTCACCGGGACAGGGGGAACACCATATATTTT
abundance: few; v_gene: TRBV5-1; d_gene: TRBD2; j_gene: TRBJ2-5; CDR3aa: CASSLALAGAETQYF; CDR3nt: TGCGCCAGCAGCTTGGCACTAGCGGGGGCGGAGACCCAGTACTTC
abundance: many; v_gene: TRBV5-1; d_gene: TRBD2; j_gene: TRBJ2-3; CDR3aa: CASSFQRGDTQYF; CDR3nt: TGCGCCAGCAGCTTTCAGCGGGGGGATACGCAGTATTTT
abundance: -; v_gene: TRBV29-1; d_gene: TRBD1; j_gene: TRBJ2-3; CDR3aa: CSVDPGQGEVTDTQYF; CDR3nt: TGCAGCGTAGACCCGGGACAGGGTGAGGTCACAGATACGCAGTATTTT
abundance: -; v_gene: TRBV20-1; d_gene: -; j_gene: TRBJ1-5; CDR3aa: CRARGRNQPQHF; CDR3nt: TGCAGGGCTCGAGGTCGGAATCAGCCCCAGCATTTT
abundance: few; v_gene: TRBV27; d_gene: -; j_gene: TRBJ2-7; CDR3aa: CASSLWESSYEQYF; CDR3nt: TGTGCCAGCAGTTTATGGGAGAGCTCCTACGAGCAGTACTTC
abundance: few; v_gene: TRBV18; d_gene: -; j_gene: TRBJ2-5; CDR3aa: CASSPQFFRETQYF; CDR3nt: TGTGCCAGCTCACCACAGTTTTTCCGAGAGACCCAGTACTTC
abundance: -; v_gene: TRBV29-1; d_gene: -; j_gene: TRBJ1-6; CDR3aa: CSVGDRDNSPLHF; CDR3nt: TGCAGCGTTGGAGACAGAGATAATTCACCCCTCCACTTT
abundance: many; v_gene: TRBV12-3/TRBV12-4; d_gene: -; j_gene: TRBJ2-1; CDR3aa: CASSLWDEQFF; CDR3nt: TGTGCCAGCAGTTTGTGGGATGAGCAGTTCTTC
abundance: many; v_gene: TRBV7-9; d_gene: -; j_gene: TRBJ2-2; CDR3aa: CASSPSHTGELFF; CDR3nt: TGTGCCAGCAGCCCTTCGCATACCGGGGAGCTGTTTTTT
abundance: many; v_gene: TRBV20-1; d_gene: TRBD2; j_gene: TRBJ2-1; CDR3aa: CSAFNFGTSTRNEQFF; CDR3nt: TGCAGTGCTTTCAACTTCGGGACTAGTACTCGCAATGAGCAGTTCTTC
abundance: few; v_gene: TRBV5-1; d_gene: TRBD2; j_gene: TRBJ2-3; CDR3aa: CASSLAGRPAGSTDTQYF; CDR3nt: TGCGCCAGCAGCTTGGCCGGGAGGCCAGCGGGTAGCACAGATACGCAGTATTTT
abundance: -; v_gene: TRBV7-2; d_gene: -; j_gene: TRBJ1-1; CDR3aa: CASSLFSGFRPEAFF; CDR3nt: TGTGCCAGCAGCTTATTTAGTGGATTCCGACCTGAAGCTTTCTTT
abundance: -; v_gene: TRBV7-3; d_gene: TRBD2; j_gene: TRBJ2-2; CDR3aa: CASSPAGGGAAGELFF; CDR3nt: TGTGCCAGCAGCCCTGCGGGCGGGGGGGCCGCCGGGGAGCTGTTTTTT
abundance: few; v_gene: TRBV11-2; d_gene: -; j_gene: TRBJ2-3; CDR3aa: CASSLGDPLLDTQYF; CDR3nt: TGTGCCAGCAGCTTAGGAGACCCGCTTTTGGATACGCAGTATTTT
abundance: few; v_gene: TRBV3-1; d_gene: -; j_gene: TRBJ2-3; CDR3aa: CASSQDRISGQDTQYF; CDR3nt: TGTGCCAGCAGCCAAGATAGGATTTCAGGGCAAGATACGCAGTATTTT
abundance: few; v_gene: TRBV7-9; d_gene: -; j_gene: TRBJ1-2; CDR3aa: CASSPGQSGYTF; CDR3nt: TGTGCCAGCAGCCCAGGACAATCCGGCTACACCTTC
abundance: many; v_gene: TRBV10-3; d_gene: -; j_gene: TRBJ1-1; CDR3aa: CAIKRGNTEAFF; CDR3nt: TGTGCCATCAAAAGGGGGAACACTGAAGCTTTCTTT
abundance: few; v_gene: TRBV6-5; d_gene: -; j_gene: TRBJ1-1; CDR3aa: CASSFDPGHPLGVF; CDR3nt: TGTGCCAGCAGTTTTGACCCGGGACACCCTCTAGGGGTCTTT
abundance: many; v_gene: TRBV7-2; d_gene: TRBD2; j_gene: TRBJ2-3; CDR3aa: CASSLVGGGFSTDTQYF; CDR3nt: TGTGCCAGCAGCTTAGTTGGCGGGGGGTTTAGCACAGATACGCAGTATTTT